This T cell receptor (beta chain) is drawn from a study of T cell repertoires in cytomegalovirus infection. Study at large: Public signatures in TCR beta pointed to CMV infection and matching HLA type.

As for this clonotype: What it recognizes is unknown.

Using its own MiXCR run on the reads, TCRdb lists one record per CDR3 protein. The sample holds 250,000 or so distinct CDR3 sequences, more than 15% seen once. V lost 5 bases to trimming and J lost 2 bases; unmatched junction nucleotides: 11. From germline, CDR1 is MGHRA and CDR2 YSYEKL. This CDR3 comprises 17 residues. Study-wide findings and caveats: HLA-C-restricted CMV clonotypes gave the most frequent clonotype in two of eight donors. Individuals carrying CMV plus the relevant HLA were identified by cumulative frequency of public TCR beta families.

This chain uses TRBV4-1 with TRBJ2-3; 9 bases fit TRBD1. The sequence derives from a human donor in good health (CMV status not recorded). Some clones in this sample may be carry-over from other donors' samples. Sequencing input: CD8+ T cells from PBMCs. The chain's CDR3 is CASSLTYRGRNTDTQYF. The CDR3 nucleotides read TGCGCCAGCAGCTTAACCTACAGGGGGCGTAACACAGATACGCAGTATTTT.